The T cell receptor (beta chain) described here comes from a study of T cell responses to AZD1222 COVID-19 vaccine. Study-wide findings and caveats: The study found Spike-specific TCR breadth and depth rose after two AZD1222 doses.

Only in-frame clones appear in the TCRdb table, and some are missing; sequencing was by immunoSEQ multiplex PCR. In the table there are tens of thousands of clones, approximately 90% of which are singletons. This clone was counted once. No antigen is known for it. The sequenced sample was peripheral blood, obtained 28 days after the second AZD1222 dose. The receptor was derived from an adult who received the AZD1222 COVID-19 vaccine.

This CDR3 is CSVVGIQETQYF. CDR3 DNA: TGCAGCGTTGTCGGGATACAAGAGACCCAGTACTTC. The rearrangement joins TRBV29-1 to TRBJ2-5, with a weak D call TRBD2 (5 bases). V was trimmed by 4 bases and J by 2 bases, leaving 8 bases between them. The germline gives CDR1 SQVTM, CDR2 ANQGSEA. This CDR3 spans 12 amino acids.